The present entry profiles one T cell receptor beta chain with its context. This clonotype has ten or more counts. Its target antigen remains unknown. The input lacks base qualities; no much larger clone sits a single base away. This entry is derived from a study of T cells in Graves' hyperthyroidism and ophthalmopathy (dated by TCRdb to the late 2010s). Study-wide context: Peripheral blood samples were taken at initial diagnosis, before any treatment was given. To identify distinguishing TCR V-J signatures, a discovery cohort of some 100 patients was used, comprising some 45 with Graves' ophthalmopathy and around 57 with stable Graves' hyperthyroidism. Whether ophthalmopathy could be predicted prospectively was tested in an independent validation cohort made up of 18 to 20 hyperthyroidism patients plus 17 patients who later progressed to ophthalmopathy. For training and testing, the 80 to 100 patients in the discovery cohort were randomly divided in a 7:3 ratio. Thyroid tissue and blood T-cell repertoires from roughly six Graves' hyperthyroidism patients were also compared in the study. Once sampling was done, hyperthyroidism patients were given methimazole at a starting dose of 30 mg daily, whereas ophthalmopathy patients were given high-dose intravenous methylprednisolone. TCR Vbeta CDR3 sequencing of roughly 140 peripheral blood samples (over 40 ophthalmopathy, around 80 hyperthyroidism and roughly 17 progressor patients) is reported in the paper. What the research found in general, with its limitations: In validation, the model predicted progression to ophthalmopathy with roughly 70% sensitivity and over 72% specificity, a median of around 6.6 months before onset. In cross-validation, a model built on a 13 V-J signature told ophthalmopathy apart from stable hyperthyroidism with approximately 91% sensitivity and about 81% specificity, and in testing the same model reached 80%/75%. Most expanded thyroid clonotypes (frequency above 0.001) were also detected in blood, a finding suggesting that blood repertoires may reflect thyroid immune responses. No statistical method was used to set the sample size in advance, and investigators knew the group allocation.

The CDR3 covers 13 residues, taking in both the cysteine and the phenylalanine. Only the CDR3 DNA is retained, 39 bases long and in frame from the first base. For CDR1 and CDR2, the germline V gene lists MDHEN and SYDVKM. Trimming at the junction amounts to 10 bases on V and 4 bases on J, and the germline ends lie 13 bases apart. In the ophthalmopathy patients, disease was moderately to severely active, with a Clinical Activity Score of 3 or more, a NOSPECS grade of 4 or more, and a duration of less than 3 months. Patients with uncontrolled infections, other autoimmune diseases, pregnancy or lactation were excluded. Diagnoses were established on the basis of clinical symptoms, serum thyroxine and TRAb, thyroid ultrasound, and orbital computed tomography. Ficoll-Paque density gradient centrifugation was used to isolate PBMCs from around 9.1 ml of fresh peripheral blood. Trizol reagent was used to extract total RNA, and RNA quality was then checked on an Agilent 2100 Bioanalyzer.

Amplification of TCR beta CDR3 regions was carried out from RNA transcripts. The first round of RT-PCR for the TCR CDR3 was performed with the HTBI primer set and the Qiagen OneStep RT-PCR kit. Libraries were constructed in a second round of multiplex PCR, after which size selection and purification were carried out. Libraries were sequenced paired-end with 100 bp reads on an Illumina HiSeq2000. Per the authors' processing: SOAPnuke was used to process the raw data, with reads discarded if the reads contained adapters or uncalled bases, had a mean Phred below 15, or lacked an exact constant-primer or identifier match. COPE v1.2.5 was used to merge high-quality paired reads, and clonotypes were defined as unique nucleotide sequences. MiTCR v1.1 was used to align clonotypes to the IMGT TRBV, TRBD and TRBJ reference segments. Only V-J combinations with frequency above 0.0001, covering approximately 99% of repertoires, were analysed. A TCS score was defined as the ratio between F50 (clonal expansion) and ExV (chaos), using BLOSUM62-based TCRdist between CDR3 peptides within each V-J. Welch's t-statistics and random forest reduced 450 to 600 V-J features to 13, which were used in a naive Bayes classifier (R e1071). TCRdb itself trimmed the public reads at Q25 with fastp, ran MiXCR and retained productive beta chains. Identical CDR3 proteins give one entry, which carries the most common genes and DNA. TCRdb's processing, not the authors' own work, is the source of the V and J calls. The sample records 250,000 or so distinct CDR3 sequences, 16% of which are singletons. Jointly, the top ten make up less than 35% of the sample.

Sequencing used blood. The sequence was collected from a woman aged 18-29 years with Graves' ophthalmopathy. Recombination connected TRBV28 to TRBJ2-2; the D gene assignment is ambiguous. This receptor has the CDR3 CATRLVSTGELFF. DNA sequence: TGTGCCACCAGACTTGTGTCCACCGGGGAGCTGTTTTTT.